These 20 T cell receptor beta chains were all obtained from the same sample, sequenced in a study of response to subunit inactivated influenza vaccine. TCRdb re-derived calls from the RT-PCR reads in MiXCR, one entry per CDR3 protein. The sample consists of some 800,000 distinct CDR3 sequences, approximately 22% of them appearing once. The sample in question was PBMCs from blood, obtained 5 days after vaccination. Receptors originate from a man between 50 and 59 years old who received an inactivated influenza vaccine.

This clonotype was seen a few times. V and J are TRBV24-1 and TRBJ2-1, with TRBD2 identical over 11 bases. The germline gives CDR1 KGHDR, CDR2 SFDVKD. The CDR3 is 16 residues long. With V trimmed by 2 bases and J by 2 bases, 1 base remained unmatched. CDR3 bases: TGTGCCACCAGTGATTCACTAGCGGGAGCCTACAATGAGCAGTTCTTC. Translated, it gives CATSDSLAGAYNEQFF.

This clonotype was observed a few times. This rearrangement joins TRBV6-5 to TRBJ1-2; D gene uncertain. V lost 0 bases, J lost 5 bases, and 19 bases lay in between. This CDR3 region has 17 residues. CDR1 and CDR2 from the germline V gene are MNHEY and SVGAGI. CDR3 region: CASSYSDKGSWWYGYTF. As DNA, the CDR3 is TGTGCCAGCAGTTACTCCGACAAAGGCTCGTGGTGGTATGGCTACACCTTC.

This clonotype came up a few times. The chain uses TRBV4-1 and TRBJ2-7; TRBD2 is a possible D gene (6 bases). The germline V gene encodes CDR1 MGHRA and CDR2 YSYEKL. The V end lost 5 bases, the J end lost 2 bases, and 13 bases lay between the germline ends. The CDR3 is 14 residues long. In nucleotides, the CDR3 is TGCGCCAGCAGCGCCCCCGGGGGAACCTACGAGCAGTACTTC. This codes for CASSAPGGTYEQYF.

The V gene is TRBV5-1, the J gene TRBJ2-5; TRBD1 matches at 8 bases. Per the germline V gene, CDR1 is SGHRS and CDR2 is YFSETQ. There are 16 residues in the CDR3. V shed 0 bases, J shed 7 bases, and the junction held 11 bases outside the gene matches. Here the CDR3 reads CASSLEAGGSAVTQYF. CDR3 bases: TGCGCCAGCAGCTTGGAGGCAGGGGGCTCGGCTGTGACCCAGTACTTC.

The V and J genes are TRBV5-8 and TRBJ2-7; D may be TRBD1 (6 bases). Germline V gene lookup returns CDR1 SGHTS and CDR2 YDEGEE. V lost 4 bases and J lost 2, with 13 bases in between. The CDR3 is 14 residues long. The CDR3 sequence is CASSEDSITYEQYF. Written as DNA, the CDR3 is TGTGCCAGCAGCGAGGACAGTATCACCTACGAGCAGTACTTC.

This clonotype came up a few times. The rearrangement joins TRBV5-5 to TRBJ2-6; no definite D call. Germline loops: CDR1 SGHKS, CDR2 YYEKEE (reference sequence). V was clipped by 0 bases and J by 0 bases, with 13 bases between them. The CDR3 extends over 18 amino acids. DNA for the CDR3: TGTGCCAGCAGCTTGGTCGTACAAATACCCTCTGGGGCCAACGTCCTGACTTTC. Translated, it gives CASSLVVQIPSGANVLTF.

V usage is TRBV20-1 and J usage is TRBJ1-5; 7 bases are a match to TRBD1. J lost 5 bases, V lost 3 bases, and 4 bases had no gene match. This CDR3 is built from 13 residues. Germline V gene lookup returns CDR1 DFQATT and CDR2 SNEGSKA (reference sequence). The CDR3 DNA reads TGCAGTGCTAGTAGGGGGCCACATCAGCCCCAGCATTTT. Translating it yields CSASRGPHQPQHF.

The table lists this clonotype with a few counts. The chain combines TRBV20-1 with TRBJ2-7, with 13 positions matching TRBD2. Germline CDR1 reads DFQATT; CDR2 reads SNEGSKA (reference sequence). The CDR3 extends over 18 amino acids. Trimming cost V 1 base and J 5 bases; bases outside gene matches: 14. The CDR3 DNA reads TGCAGTGCTAGAGGGTTTCGCTCTACTAGCGGGAGGGTTGACGAGCAGTACTTC. Amino acid sequence: CSARGFRSTSGRVDEQYF.

This chain links TRBV12-3 or TRBV12-4 with TRBJ2-7; D gene unclear. Trimming left V 3 bases short and J 3 bases short, with 9 bases between. This CDR3 comprises 13 residues. The CDR3 DNA follows: TGTGCCAGCAGTTTTGTCGGCGGCTACGAGCAGTACTTC. Its translation: CASSFVGGYEQYF.

This chain links TRBV7-9 with TRBJ2-3; 7 bases map to TRBD2. The CDR3 runs to 14 residues. Trimming removed 1 base from V and 8 bases from J; junction bases left unmatched: 6. Germline values: CDR1 SEHNR, CDR2 FQNEAQ (reference sequence). The CDR3 DNA follows: TGTGCCAGCAGCTTAGTGACTTGGGGGGGTACGCAGTATTTT. Protein: CASSLVTWGGTQYF.

This clonotype has only a few counts. The rearrangement links TRBV29-1 to TRBJ2-7; 15 nucleotides agree with TRBD2. V was pared by 4 bases and J by 0 bases, with 7 bases of the junction left unmatched. In germline, CDR1 is SQVTM, CDR2 ANQGSEA. The CDR3 runs to 17 residues. The CDR3 DNA reads as TGCAGCGTTGTAGGGACTAGCGGGAGGCGAACCTCCTACGAGCAGTACTTC. Amino acid sequence: CSVVGTSGRRTSYEQYF.

The chain couples TRBV12-3 or TRBV12-4 to TRBJ2-7, with 8 positions matching TRBD1. V lost 5 bases and J lost 2; bases outside the gene matches: 8. This CDR3 contains 15 residues. CDR3 protein: CASSLGTGNTYEQYF. In nucleotides, the CDR3 is TGTGCCAGCAGTCTCGGGACAGGAAATACCTACGAGCAGTACTTC.

This clonotype appeared a few times. This CDR3 is CASSQMGENEQFF. The CDR3 nucleotides read TGTGCCAGCAGCCAAATGGGCGAAAATGAGCAGTTCTTC. The chain couples TRBV3-1 to TRBJ2-1; no firm D call. V was clipped by 2 bases and J by 7 bases, with 9 bases between them. The germline CDR1 and CDR2 sequences are LGHDT and YNNKEL (reference sequence). This CDR3 contains 13 residues.

There are many counts of this clonotype. The chain links TRBV4-2 to TRBJ1-2, with D tentatively TRBD1 (6 bases). This CDR3 region has 14 residues. V lost 4 bases and J lost 0, with 9 bases in between. In germline, CDR1 is LGHNA, CDR2 YNFKEQ. This chain's CDR3 is CASSRDTANYGYTF. CDR3 nucleotides: TGTGCCAGCAGCCGGGACACAGCTAACTATGGCTACACCTTC.

For this clonotype: One end of the junction does not line up with germline, which may come from a read error. The V and J genes are TRBV29-1 and TRBJ2-7; the match to TRBD2 covers 10 bases. The CDR3 is 16 amino acids. Germline CDR1 reads SQVTM; CDR2 reads ANQGSEA. This CDR3 is CSVDGVAGGVPYEKYF. In DNA, the CDR3 is TGCAGCGTTGACGGGGTAGCGGGGGGAGTCCCCTACGAGAAGTACTTC.

This sequence joins TRBV12-3 or TRBV12-4 and TRBJ1-4; D remains unclear. Trimming shortened V by 4 bases and J by 0 bases, and 6 bases separated the two germline ends. The CDR3 extends over 14 amino acids. CDR3 coding DNA: TGTGCCAGCAGTTACCAGCCAACTAATGAAAAACTGTTTTTT. Amino acid sequence: CASSYQPTNEKLFF.

The CDR3 region has the DNA TGTGCCAGCAGTTTTCTCGTCTACGAGCAGTACTTC. Its protein product is CASSFLVYEQYF. The rearrangement uses TRBV12-3 or TRBV12-4 and TRBJ2-7; no reliable D call. The CDR3 sequence is 12 residues long. The V and J ends lost 3 bases and 3 bases respectively, with 6 bases between them.

This clonotype has ten or more counts. The rearrangement joins TRBV5-6 to TRBJ2-1; D is possibly TRBD2 (5 bases). The CDR3 has 12 residues. Germline V gene data show CDR1 as SGHDT and CDR2 as YYEEEE. V was trimmed by 1 base and J by 8 bases, leaving 7 bases between them. The CDR3 loop is CASSLRGYEQFF. The CDR3 DNA reads TGTGCCAGCAGCTTGCGAGGGTATGAGCAGTTCTTC.

This clonotype was detected ten times or more. The chain recombines TRBV11-3 with TRBJ2-3; the D gene is possibly TRBD2 (6 bases). Trimming left V 5 bases short and J 3 bases short, with 9 bases between. Per germline, CDR1 SGHNT and CDR2 YENEEA. This CDR3 region has 13 residues. CDR3 nucleotides: TGTGCCAGCAGCGGGAGGCTTACAGATACGCAGTATTTT. As protein: CASSGRLTDTQYF.

This clonotype has a handful of counts. This sequence joins TRBV20-1 and TRBJ2-3; D is perhaps TRBD2 (6 bases). The CDR3 covers 15 residues. The germline V gene has CDR1 DFQATT and CDR2 SNEGSKA (reference sequence). Trimming left V 0 bases short and J 3 bases short, with 13 bases between. The CDR3 region is CSAREGRRETDTQYF. In DNA form, the CDR3 reads TGCAGTGCTAGAGAGGGGCGACGGGAGACAGATACGCAGTATTTT.